This entry lists 14 T cell receptor beta chains sequenced from one sample in a study of Ad26.COV2.S vaccination and SARS-CoV-2 variants. The treatment: roughly 20 received Ad26.COV2.S at low or high dose, single or two shots; five or six received placebo; per-sample allocation not given. Sampling took place 63 days after the first vaccine or placebo injection. Here immunoSEQ multiplex PCR was the method, and the copy in TCRdb shows in-frame clones only, minus some. The sample shows 200,000 to 300,000 clones, approximately 88% of them seen only once. Source: peripheral blood, taken in a trial of Ad26.COV2.S vaccine versus placebo. The receptors were sampled from a person aged 18-60 years who received the Ad26.COV2.S COVID-19 vaccine or a placebo.

This chain links TRBV1 with TRBJ1-5. TRBV1 is a documented pseudogene. There are 16 residues in the CDR3. The CDR3 nucleotides read TGCACCAGCAGCCAGGGATCGGGGCCTAGCAATCAGCCCCAGCATTTT. Residues: CTSSQGSGPSNQPQHF.

Regarding this clone: A read error may account for a junction end that differs from germline. The V gene is TRBV7-7, the J gene TRBJ2-3; TRBD2 matches 7 bases. This CDR3 is 15 amino acids long. Germline V gene sequence: CDR1 SSHAT, CDR2 FNYEAQ (reference sequence). The CDR3 reads CASSLYPSGADTQYF. The DNA of the CDR3 is TGTGCTAGCAGCTTATATCCTAGCGGCGCAGATACGCAGTATTTT.

This clone was recorded once. V gene TRBV7-2 combines with J gene TRBJ1-3, with no clear D. The CDR3 contains 16 residues. Trimming removed 5 bases at V and 0 bases at J, with 14 bases between. Germline V gene data show CDR1 as SGHTA and CDR2 as FQGNSA. Here the CDR3 reads CASSQHGPTSGNTIYF. In DNA, the CDR3 is TGTGCCAGCAGCCAACATGGACCTACCTCTGGAAACACCATATATTTT.

This clone was seen only once. The chain has TRBV6-2 or TRBV6-3 and TRBJ2-7; 7 bases are a match to TRBD2. V lost 5 bases to trimming and J lost 7 bases; unmatched junction nucleotides: 8. The CDR3 is made up of 13 amino acids. Germline assignment: CDR1 MNHEY and CDR2 SVGEGT. For the CDR3, the DNA is TGTGCCAGCAGTCTCGGGACTATCTCGGAGCAGTACTTC. Its protein product is CASSLGTISEQYF.

CDR3 sequence: CASSLTSFGGSEDTQYF. The CDR3 DNA reads TGTGCCAGCAGCTTAACGTCATTCGGGGGCTCGGAAGATACGCAGTATTTT. The chain employs TRBV7-3 and TRBJ2-3; D might be TRBD1 or TRBD2, each matching 6 bases. The germline CDR1 and CDR2 sequences are SGHTA and FQGTGA. V gave up 0 bases and J gave up 5 bases, with 18 bases separating them. The CDR3 runs 17 residues.

J is TRBJ1-1 and V is TRBV19, with D perhaps TRBD1 (5 bases). The CDR3 is 14 amino acids. Deletions cut 2 bases from V and 8 bases from J, with 15 bases between. The V gene's germline CDR1 is LNHDA and CDR2 SQIVND (reference sequence). The CDR3 DNA sequence: TGTGCCAGTAGTATAAAGGGACTGGCGACGGAAGCTTTCTTT. Translating it yields CASSIKGLATEAFF.

The rearrangement links TRBV6-1 to TRBJ2-7; D may be TRBD1 (5 bases). Trimming cost V 2 bases and J 4 bases, with 9 bases left between them. The CDR3 runs 13 residues. Germline V CDR1 and CDR2: MNHNS, SASEGT. CDR3 residues: CASSEMGQYEQYF. CDR3 DNA sequence: TGTGCCAGCAGTGAAATGGGGCAGTACGAGCAGTACTTC.

The V and J genes are TRBV5-1 and TRBJ2-4; TRBD1 agrees at 7 bases. This CDR3 contains 14 residues. Per germline, CDR1 SGHRS and CDR2 YFSETQ. The trim removed 4 bases at V and 5 bases at J, leaving 6 bases unmatched. CDR3 in DNA: TGCGCCAGCAGCGGAACAGGGGCCCAAAACATTCAGTACTTC. Translated, it gives CASSGTGAQNIQYF.

The chain combines TRBV7-8 with TRBJ1-1; a possible D gene is TRBD1 (5 bases). Trimming cost V 5 bases and J 5 bases, with 9 bases left between them. Germline V gives CDR1 SGHVS, CDR2 FQNEAQ. The CDR3 loop spans 12 amino acids. The CDR3 sequence is CASSLHRTEAFF. The CDR3 DNA sequence: TGTGCCAGCAGCCTGCACAGGACTGAAGCTTTCTTT.

The chain employs TRBV7-2 and TRBJ2-1; 7 bases are shared with TRBD1. J gave up 1 base and V 6 bases, and 6 bases lay outside the gene matches. Germline V gene lookup returns CDR1 SGHTA and CDR2 FQGNSA. The CDR3 extends over 15 amino acids. The CDR3 bases are TGTGCCAGCAGTTTGGACAGGTCGTCCTACAATGAGCAGTTCTTC. As protein: CASSLDRSSYNEQFF.

The chain links TRBV6-4 to TRBJ1-6; unclear D gene. V was shortened by 2 bases and J by 7 bases, with 15 bases between the two germline ends. CDR1 is MRHNA and CDR2 is SNTAGT in the germline V gene. CDR3 length: 16 residues. The CDR3 here is CASSDTRGSKNSPLHF. In DNA, the CDR3 is TGTGCCAGCAGTGACACCCGGGGATCTAAGAATTCACCCCTCCACTTT.

The chain carries TRBV19 and TRBJ1-5, with a tentative D call TRBD1 (6 bases). Germline V gene data show CDR1 as LNHDA and CDR2 as SQIVND (reference sequence). The CDR3 extends over 13 amino acids. V was pared by 7 bases and J by 9 bases, with 16 bases between. The CDR3 loop reads CASKEQGLWPQHF. CDR3 sequence (DNA): TGTGCCAGTAAGGAACAGGGACTTTGGCCCCAGCATTTT.

The chain joins TRBV28 to TRBJ1-2; D is unresolved. The CDR3 is made up of 16 amino acids. CDR1 and CDR2 (germline): MDHEN, SYDVKM. Trimming removed 7 bases from V and 8 bases from J, with 26 bases in between. CDR3 residues: CASNLLGLGPNKGYTF. The CDR3, as DNA: TGTGCCAGCAACCTTCTCGGGCTGGGCCCTAACAAGGGCTACACCTTC.

The chain links TRBV4-3 to TRBJ2-3; TRBD1 might be the D (5 bases). The V end was cut by 1 base, the J end by 2 bases, with 13 bases between. CDR1 LGHNA and CDR2 YSLEER come from the germline V gene. There are 16 residues in the CDR3. The CDR3 spells CASSQGPGYPTDTQYF. The CDR3 DNA reads TGCGCCAGCAGCCAAGGACCAGGGTACCCCACAGATACGCAGTATTTT.